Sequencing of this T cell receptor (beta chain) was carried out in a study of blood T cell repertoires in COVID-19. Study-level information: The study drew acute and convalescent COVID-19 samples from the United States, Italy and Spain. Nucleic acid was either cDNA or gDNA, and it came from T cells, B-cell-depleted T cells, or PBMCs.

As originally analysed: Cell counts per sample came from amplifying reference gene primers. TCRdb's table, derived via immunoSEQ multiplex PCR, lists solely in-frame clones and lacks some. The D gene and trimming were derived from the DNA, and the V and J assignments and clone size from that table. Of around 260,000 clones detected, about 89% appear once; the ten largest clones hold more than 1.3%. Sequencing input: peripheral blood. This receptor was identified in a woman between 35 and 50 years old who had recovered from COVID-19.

The DNA for the CDR3 is TGTGCCAGTAGCTCGAGCGGACCGTCCCCCTCTGGAAACACCATATATTTT. This encodes CASSSSGPSPSGNTIYF. The chain is built from TRBV19 and TRBJ1-3; D gene uncertain. The CDR3 runs 17 residues. Germline V gene data show CDR1 as LNHDA and CDR2 as SQIVND (reference sequence). With 6 bases removed from V and 0 bases from J, the gap between germline ends came to 18 bases.